The clone carrying this T cell receptor beta chain was counted once. This sample stems from a study of T cell changes during pregnancy in multiple sclerosis. Sequenced by immunoSEQ multiplex PCR; TCRdb stores in-frame clones only, minus some. The sample holds about 40,000 clones, 92% seen once. The CDR3 is 14 amino acids. Trimming cost V 6 bases and J 2 bases; bases outside gene matches: 3. From germline, CDR1 is WSHSY and CDR2 SAAADI. The rearrangement links TRBV10-2 to TRBJ1-4; 7 bases align to TRBD1. The sequencing here drew on CD8+ T cells from peripheral blood mononuclear cells, taken in the first trimester of pregnancy. This TCR came from a female donor with multiple sclerosis, enrolled in a pregnancy study. CDR3 nucleotide sequence: TGCGCCAGCAGAACAGGGGTGACTAATGAAAAACTGTTTTTT. This encodes CASRTGVTNEKLFF.